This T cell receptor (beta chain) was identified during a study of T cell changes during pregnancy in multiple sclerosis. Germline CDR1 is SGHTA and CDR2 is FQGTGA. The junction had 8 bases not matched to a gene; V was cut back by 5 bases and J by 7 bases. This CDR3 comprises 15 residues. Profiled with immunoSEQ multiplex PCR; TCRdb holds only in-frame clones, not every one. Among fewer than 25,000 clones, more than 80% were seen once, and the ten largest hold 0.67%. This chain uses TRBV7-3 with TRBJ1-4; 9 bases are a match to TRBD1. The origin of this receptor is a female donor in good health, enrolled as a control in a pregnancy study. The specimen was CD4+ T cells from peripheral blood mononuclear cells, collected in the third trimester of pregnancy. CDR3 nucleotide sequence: TGTGCCAGCAGCCGGGGACAGGGTGGTCGTGAAAAACTGTTTTTT. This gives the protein CASSRGQGGREKLFF.